This T cell receptor beta chain was identified in a study of blood T cell repertoires in COVID-19. Study-level background: From the United States, Italy and Spain came samples of acute and convalescent COVID-19. In each case, the material was cDNA or gDNA derived from T cells, B-cell-depleted T cells, or PBMCs.

The repertoire was sequenced with immunoSEQ multiplex PCR; TCRdb's copy has only in-frame clones and lacks some. Of more than 65,000 clones listed, 75% to 90% are singletons. Germline-derived CDR1 and CDR2 are MDHEN and SYDVKM. The CDR3 loop spans 13 amino acids. The junction had 3 bases not matched to a gene; V was cut back by 8 bases and J by 3 bases. The J gene is TRBJ1-2, the V gene TRBV28; 10 positions agree with TRBD1. The sequenced sample was peripheral blood. The TCR sequence derives from a man at least 80 years old with acute or convalescent COVID-19. CDR3 sequence (DNA): TGTGCCAGCTGGGACAGGGGCCACTATGGCTACACCTTC. This gives the protein CASWDRGHYGYTF.